This T cell receptor (beta chain) was profiled in a study of beta chain features in type 1 diabetes. Sequencing targeted expressed TCRB transcripts, as all isolated RNA had been reverse transcribed. This table comes from immunoSEQ multiplex PCR, and its TCRdb copy is limited to in-frame clones, with some not included. Of about 330,000 clones in the sample, approximately 9.9% were seen once. CDR1 and CDR2 (germline): MNHNY, SVGAGI (reference sequence). This CDR3 contains 14 residues. Trimming left V 6 bases short and J 5 bases short, with 14 bases between. Cell sorting via CD45RO/CCR7/CD25/CD127/CD95/CD27 was performed to obtain CD4+ naive, central memory, regulatory and stem cell-like memory cells.

This clonotype originated in a woman younger than 45 in good health. This chain links TRBV6-6 with TRBJ2-1, with a weak D call TRBD1 (6 bases). The sample consisted of naive CD4+ T cells from blood. The chain's CDR3 is CASRTRQDHNEQFF. The CDR3, as DNA: TGTGCCAGCAGGACGAGACAGGACCACAATGAGCAGTTCTTC.